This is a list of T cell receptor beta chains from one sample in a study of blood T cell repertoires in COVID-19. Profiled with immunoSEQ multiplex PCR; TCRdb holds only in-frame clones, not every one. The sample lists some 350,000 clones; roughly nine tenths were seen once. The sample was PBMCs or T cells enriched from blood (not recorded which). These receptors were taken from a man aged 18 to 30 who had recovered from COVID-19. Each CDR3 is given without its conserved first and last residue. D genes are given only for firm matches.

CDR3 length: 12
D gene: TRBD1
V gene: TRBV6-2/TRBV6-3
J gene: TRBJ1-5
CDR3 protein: ASTPTGGGQPQH

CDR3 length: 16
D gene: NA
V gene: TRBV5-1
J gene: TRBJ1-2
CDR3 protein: ASTPSRAGSTANYGYT

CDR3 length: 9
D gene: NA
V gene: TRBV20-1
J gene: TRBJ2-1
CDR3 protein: SARENNEQF

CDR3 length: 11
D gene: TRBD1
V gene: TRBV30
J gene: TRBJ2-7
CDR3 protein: AWVRQGIGEQY

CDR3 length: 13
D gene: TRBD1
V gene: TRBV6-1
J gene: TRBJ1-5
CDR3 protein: ASSEDRASNQPQH

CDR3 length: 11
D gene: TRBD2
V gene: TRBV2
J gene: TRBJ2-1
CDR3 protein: ASQTSANNEQF

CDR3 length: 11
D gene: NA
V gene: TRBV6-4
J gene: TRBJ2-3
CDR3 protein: ASSDNWLDTQY

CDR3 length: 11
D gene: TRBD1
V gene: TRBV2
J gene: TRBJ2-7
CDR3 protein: AIRVFTGDEQY

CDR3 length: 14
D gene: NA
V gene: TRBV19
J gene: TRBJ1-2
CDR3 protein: ASSIQLGGSNYGYT

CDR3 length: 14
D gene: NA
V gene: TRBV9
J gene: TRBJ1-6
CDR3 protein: ASSSQPAGTSSPLH

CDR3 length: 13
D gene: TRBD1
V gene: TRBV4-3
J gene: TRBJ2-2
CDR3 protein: ASSQEGTGRRELF

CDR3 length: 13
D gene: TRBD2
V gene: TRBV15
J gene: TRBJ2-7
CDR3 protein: ATSRVVAGEAEQY

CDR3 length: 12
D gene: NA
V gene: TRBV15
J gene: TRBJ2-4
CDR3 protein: ATSSDPVSSLQY

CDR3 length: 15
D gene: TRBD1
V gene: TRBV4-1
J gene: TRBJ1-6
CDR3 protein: ASSQDRTGGFNSPLH

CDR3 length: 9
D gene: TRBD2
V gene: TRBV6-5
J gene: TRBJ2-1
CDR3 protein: ASTLAGREF

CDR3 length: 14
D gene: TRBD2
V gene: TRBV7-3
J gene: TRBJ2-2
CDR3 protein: ASSLTSSGNGGELF

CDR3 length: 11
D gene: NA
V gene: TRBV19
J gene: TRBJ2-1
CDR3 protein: ASSSGRYNEQF

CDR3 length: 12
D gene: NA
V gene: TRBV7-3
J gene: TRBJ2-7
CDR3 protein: ASSLASTPYEQY

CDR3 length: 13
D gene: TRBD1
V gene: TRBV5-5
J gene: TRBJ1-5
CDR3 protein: ASSPGQGPNQPQH

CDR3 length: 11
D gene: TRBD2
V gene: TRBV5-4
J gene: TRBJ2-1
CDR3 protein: ASSPSTSGGQF

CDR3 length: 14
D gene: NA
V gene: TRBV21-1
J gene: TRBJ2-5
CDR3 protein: ASSSLGLADQETQY

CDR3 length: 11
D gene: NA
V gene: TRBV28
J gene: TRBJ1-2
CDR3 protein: ASSPAGLYGYT

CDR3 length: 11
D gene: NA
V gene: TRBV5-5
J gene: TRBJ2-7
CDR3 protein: ASSATGRYEQY

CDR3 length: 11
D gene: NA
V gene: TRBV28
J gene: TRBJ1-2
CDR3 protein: ASLSSRRNGYT

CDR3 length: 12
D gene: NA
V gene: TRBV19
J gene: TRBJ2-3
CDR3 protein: ATTGTPSRGTQY

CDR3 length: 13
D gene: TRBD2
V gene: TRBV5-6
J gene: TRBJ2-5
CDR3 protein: ASSWGTSGQETQY